This T cell receptor (beta chain) is from a study of blood T cell repertoires in COVID-19. The overall study: Material from acute and convalescent COVID-19 was sourced from the United States, Italy and Spain. From T cells, B-cell-depleted T cells, or PBMCs came the material, which was cDNA or gDNA.

As originally analysed: The assay estimated nucleated cells by amplifying reference gene primers. The method was immunoSEQ multiplex PCR; TCRdb's version includes in-frame clones alone and lacks a portion of them. V and J calls plus clone size are reproduced from that table; the DNA served to infer D and trimming. Among approximately 150,000 clones listed, around 82% were seen once. This CDR3 contains 16 residues. Trimming stripped 3 bases from V and 4 bases from J, with 16 bases between. Germline V gives CDR1 SGHTA, CDR2 FQGNSA. The chain couples TRBV7-2 to TRBJ1-3; D remains ambiguous. The sequenced material came from peripheral blood. The origin of this receptor is a man aged 65 to 79 with active or convalescent COVID-19. CDR3 sequence reads: CASSFDTRSKGNTIYF. CDR3 nucleotide sequence: TGTGCCAGCAGCTTTGACACCAGGTCGAAAGGAAACACCATATATTTT.